This T cell receptor (beta chain) stems from a study of T cells in localized non-small cell lung cancer (dated by TCRdb to 2020 to 2022). About the investigation overall: T cell repertoires of approximately 250 early-stage NSCLC patients were analyzed, with tumors being compared against uninvolved tumor-adjacent lungs. The mean age of the NSCLC patients was around 67 years, with fewer than 150 men and 110 or so women. The cohort was made up of fewer than 250 treatment-naive NSCLC patients whose localized lung tumors had been resected.

At diagnosis, peripheral blood, uninvolved tumor-adjacent lung and tumor were collected and were preserved as a mix of fresh-frozen and FFPE material. Study-level results and caveats: Because the study design was exploratory, TCR variables were selected using unadjusted p-values without false-discovery rate correction. A median of 57 of the top 100 tumor clones turned up in the paired uninvolved adjacent lung, and 25 to 30 of those clones also ranked among the top 100 of that same adjacent lung. Because multi-region sequencing of the tumors was not done, intratumor heterogeneity could not be ruled out. Higher T cell density in blood was associated with longer overall survival, whereas higher clonality in adjacent lung was associated with shorter survival. Uninvolved tumor-adjacent lung showed the highest T cell clonality, higher than tumor, which suggests more focused antigenic responses in the adjacent lung.

Concerning this clone itself: The clone's antigen remains unknown. Nothing much larger sits one base from this clone, and base qualities are not available.

The immunoSEQ Assay was used to sequence TCR beta CDR3 regions from DNA. The paper's processing steps were these. To compute T cell density, TCR beta template counts were normalized to usable DNA, which was estimated by amplifying housekeeping genes. Richness was estimated with the preseqR package, extrapolating to 400,000 templates for PBMC samples and 120,000 templates for tissue samples. Clonality was calculated as one minus Pielou's evenness. Differential abundance testing on productive amino-acid clonotypes, with a minimum total count of 5 and an alpha of 0.1, was used to identify tissue-enriched TCRs. The Jaccard Index and the Morisita Overlap Index were used to measure repertoire overlap between compartments. TCR beta CDR3s were clustered by GLIPH together with public tetramer-defined viral CDR3s, and at least three viral sequences plus V-gene enrichment were required for viral motifs. TCRdb retrieved this table from immuneACCESS and kept in-frame rearrangements only. Not all clones are present; in checked studies, unresolved V genes account for under half, and no reason is known for the remainder. That table furnishes V, J and clone size, whereas the DNA furnished D and trimming. In all, the sample holds some 1,300 clones, and about 25% of those were seen once. Roughly a sixth of the sample is taken by the ten largest.

The clonotype comes from a male donor at least 60 years old with stage I squamous cell lung carcinoma. Here the sequenced sample was lung tumor tissue, taken before any cancer treatment.

This receptor has the CDR3 CASSLVAGANTGELFF. The DNA reads as follows: TGTGCCAGCAGCTTAGTGGCGGGGGCGAACACCGGGGAGCTGTTTTTT. The rearrangement joined TRBV11-3 to TRBJ2-2; a stretch of 7 junction bases matches TRBD2. V and J are trimmed by 1 base and 0 bases, and the gene matches miss 2 bases of the junction. The CDR3 goes from the cysteine to the phenylalanine over 16 residues. Only CDR3 DNA is held: 48 bases, read in frame from base 1. CDR1 and CDR2 are drawn from the germline V gene: SGHNT, YENEEA. The reference TRBV11-3 and TRBJ2-2 proteins fill in what lies around the CDR3, so the full variable domain reads EAGVVQSPRYKIIEKKQPVAFWCNPISGHNTLYWYLQNLGQGPELLIRYENEEAVDDSQLPKDRFSAERLKGVDSTLKIQPAELGDSAVYLCASSLVAGANTGELFFGEGSRLTVL.